Shown below are 14 T cell receptor beta chains from a single sample sequenced in a study of T cells in Graves' hyperthyroidism and ophthalmopathy. Researchers took RNA transcripts and amplified the TCR beta CDR3 regions from them. The HTBI primer set served for first-round RT-PCR of the TCR CDR3. TCRdb fed the multiplex PCR reads into MiXCR, producing one record per CDR3 protein. The profile shows roughly 510,000 distinct CDR3 sequences, over 35% of them singletons. Source material: peripheral blood or thyroid tissue (not recorded which). The receptors were sampled from an adult woman with Graves' disease, either hyperthyroidism or ophthalmopathy (not recorded which).

This rearrangement joins TRBV7-8 to TRBJ2-6; 14 nucleotides agree with TRBD2. J was trimmed by 4 bases and V by 6 bases; bases with no gene match: 14. The CDR3 is made up of 20 amino acids. Germline V CDR1 and CDR2: SGHVS, FQNEAQ. The CDR3 DNA follows: TGTGCCAGCAGAAGAGGGAGACTAGCGGGAGGGCCCTCCGGGGCCAACGTCCTGACTTTC. Its translation is CASRRGRLAGGPSGANVLTF.

This clonotype was seen ten or more times. The chain is built from TRBV9 and TRBJ1-6; D perhaps matches TRBD1 (5 bases). Trimming removed 0 bases from V and 10 bases from J, with 11 bases in between. The germline V gene has CDR1 SGDLS and CDR2 YYNGEE. The CDR3 has 14 residues. Here the CDR3 DNA reads TGTGCCAGCAGCGTAGGTGGGACCGGATCACCCCTCCACTTT. Amino acid sequence: CASSVGGTGSPLHF.

The chain has TRBV12-3 or TRBV12-4 and TRBJ1-1; D might be TRBD1 (6 bases). The germline V and J ends were trimmed by 3 bases and 0 bases, with 8 bases remaining between them. The CDR3 covers 14 residues. The CDR3: CASSFGQLNTEAFF. Here the CDR3 DNA reads TGTGCCAGCAGTTTCGGACAGCTGAACACTGAAGCTTTCTTT.

This chain connects TRBV19 to TRBJ1-1; 10 bases line up with TRBD1. This CDR3 comprises 16 residues. The V segment lost 5 bases and the J segment 4 bases; nucleotides outside the gene matches: 10. Germline loops: CDR1 LNHDA, CDR2 SQIVND (reference sequence). The CDR3 sequence: CASSLMTGGGSTEAFF. The CDR3 coding sequence is TGTGCCAGTAGTCTGATGACAGGGGGCGGAAGCACTGAAGCTTTCTTT.

The V and J genes are TRBV7-2 and TRBJ1-5, with D hard to call. Trimming took 1 base from V and 0 from J, leaving 7 bases between them. In germline, CDR1 is SGHTA, CDR2 FQGNSA. The CDR3 has 15 residues. CDR3 amino acids: CASSLVSYSNQPQHF. The CDR3 bases are TGTGCCAGCAGCTTAGTATCTTATAGCAATCAGCCCCAGCATTTT.

In this sample, this clonotype turned up many times. The chain joins TRBV20-1 to TRBJ1-5; TRBD1 might be the D (5 bases). There are 13 residues in the CDR3. Germline CDR1 and CDR2: DFQATT and SNEGSKA (reference sequence). V lost 6 bases, J lost 2 bases, and 11 bases lay in between. CDR3 region: CSATQEGNQPQHF. Here the CDR3 DNA reads TGCAGTGCCACACAGGAAGGCAATCAGCCCCAGCATTTT.

The chain has TRBV2 and TRBJ2-7; D uncertain. CDR1 and CDR2 from the germline V gene are SNHLY and FYNNEI. Trimming stripped 6 bases from V and 4 bases from J, with 10 bases between. The CDR3 length is 12 residues. In DNA, the CDR3 is TGTGCCAGCAGGGACCTAAATTACGAGCAGTACTTC. Translation gives CASRDLNYEQYF.

The genes are TRBV5-4 and TRBJ1-1; D might be TRBD1 (6 bases). V shed 3 bases and J shed 1 base, with 10 bases lying between them. The CDR3 runs to 14 residues. The V gene's germline CDR1 is SGHNT and CDR2 YYREEE (reference sequence). The CDR3 reads CASSSRGTNTEAFF. The CDR3 nucleotides are TGTGCCAGCAGCTCCAGGGGAACGAACACTGAAGCTTTCTTT. Full variable domain (outside the CDR3, taken from reference TRBV5-4 and TRBJ1-1): ETGVTQSPTHLIKTRGQQVTLRCSSQSGHNTVSWYQQALGQGPQFIFQYYREEENGRGNFPPRFSGLQFPNYSSELNVNALELDDSALYLCASSSRGTNTEAFFGQGTRLTVV.

The chain combines TRBV2 with TRBJ1-6; no reliable D call. There are 15 residues in the CDR3. V was clipped by 6 bases and J by 8 bases, with 17 bases between them. Germline V lookup: CDR1 SNHLY, CDR2 FYNNEI. This CDR3 reads CASRLIQLLDSPLHF. The CDR3 DNA reads TGTGCCAGCAGATTGATCCAGCTTTTGGATTCACCCCTCCACTTT. Looking up the rest from reference TRBV2 and TRBJ1-6 gives the full variable domain: EPEVTQTPSHQVTQMGQEVILRCVPISNHLYFYWYRQILGQKVEFLVSFYNNEISEKSEIFDDQFSVERPDGSNFTLKIRSTKLEDSAMYFCASRLIQLLDSPLHFGNGTRLTVT.

In the case of this clonotype: At one end, the junction sequence differs from germline, possibly due to a read error. The chain links TRBV24-1 to TRBJ2-7, with D hard to call. CDR1 KGHDR and CDR2 SFDVKD come from the germline V gene. This CDR3 has 12 amino acids. The CDR3 DNA follows: TGTGCTACCAGTGATTGGGACTACGAGCAGTACTTC. Translating it yields CATSDWDYEQYF.

This clonotype was seen repeatedly, ten times or more. The genes are TRBV2 and TRBJ1-5; D remains ambiguous. The CDR3 spans 16 residues. V dropped 3 bases and J dropped 0 bases, with 12 bases sitting between them. Germline V lookup: CDR1 SNHLY, CDR2 FYNNEI. The CDR3 DNA sequence: TGTGCCAGCAGTGAGATACTGGGCTATAGCAATCAGCCCCAGCATTTT. Residues: CASSEILGYSNQPQHF.

The chain recombines TRBV9 with TRBJ2-5; 8 bases agree with TRBD2. After removal of 0 bases from V and 4 bases from J, the junction contained 8 bases not matched to a gene. CDR1 is SGDLS, CDR2 YYNGEE, per germline. There are 16 residues in the CDR3. Here the CDR3 reads CASSVGNGRASETQYF. CDR3 bases: TGTGCCAGCAGCGTAGGCAACGGGAGGGCCTCAGAGACCCAGTACTTC.

This clonotype was observed many times. The V and J genes are TRBV20-1 and TRBJ1-2; TRBD1 might be the D (6 bases). The CDR3 loop spans 11 amino acids. The V gene lost 3 bases and the J gene lost 4 bases, with 6 bases spanning the gap. Germline V gene lookup returns CDR1 DFQATT and CDR2 SNEGSKA (reference sequence). The CDR3, as DNA: TGCAGTGCTAGGACAGGCTATGGCTACACCTTC. This translates into CSARTGYGYTF.

In the case of this clonotype: Its ends do not fully match the called genes, so a read error is possible. The chain joins TRBV7-2 to TRBJ1-4, with TRBD1 matching over 9 bases. The length of the CDR3 is 14 residues. Germline V lookup: CDR1 SGHTA, CDR2 FQGNSA. Here the CDR3 reads CASSQVTGGEKLFF. The CDR3, as DNA: TGCGCCAGCAGCCAAGTGACAGGGGGAGAAAAACTGTTTTTT.